Given below is one T cell receptor beta chain in context. The target antigen is unknown. The V end lost 2 bases, the J end lost 5 bases, and 10 bases lay between the germline ends. Per the germline V gene, CDR1 is SGHRS and CDR2 is YFSETQ. The CDR3 contains 13 residues. Each sample contributed about 10^5 TCR templates to the assay. Method: immunoSEQ multiplex PCR; TCRdb's copy keeps in-frame clones and lacks some. The repertoire has some 88,000 clones, around 90% of them found once; the top ten carry about 16%. The record originates from a study of siplizumab effects on memory and regulatory T cells. Study-level results: Memory T cells appeared less diverse than naive cells, which seemed to contribute substantially to alloresponse. Siplizumab, the agent tested, significantly reduced alloreactive sequences traceable to unstimulated CD4+ memory cells.

The sequenced material came from CD4+ T cells sorted from blood. V is TRBV5-1 and J is TRBJ1-1; tentative D call: TRBD1 (5 bases). The sequence was obtained from a human donor in good health. The CDR3 bases are TGCGCCAGCAGCTTTGGGGCGCGGACTGAAGCTTTCTTT. Translating gives CASSFGARTEAFF.